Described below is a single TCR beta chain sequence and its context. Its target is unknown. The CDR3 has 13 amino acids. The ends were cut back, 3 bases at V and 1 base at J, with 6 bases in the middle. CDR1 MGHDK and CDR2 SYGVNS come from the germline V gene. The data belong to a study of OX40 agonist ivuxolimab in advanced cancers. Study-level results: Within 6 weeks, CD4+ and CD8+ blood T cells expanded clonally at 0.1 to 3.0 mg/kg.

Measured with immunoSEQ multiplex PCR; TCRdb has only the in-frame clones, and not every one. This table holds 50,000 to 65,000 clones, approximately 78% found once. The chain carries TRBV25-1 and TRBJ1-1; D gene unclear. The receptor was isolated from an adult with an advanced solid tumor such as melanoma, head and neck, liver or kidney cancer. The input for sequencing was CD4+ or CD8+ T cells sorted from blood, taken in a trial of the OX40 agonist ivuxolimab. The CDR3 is CASSDTPNTEAFF. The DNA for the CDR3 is TGTGCCAGCAGTGACACCCCGAACACTGAAGCTTTCTTT.